The rows below give T cell receptor beta chains drawn from one sample of a study of CD8+CD57+ T cells in acquired aplastic anemia. TCRdb re-analysed the reads in MiXCR, keeping a single row per CDR3 protein. The data contain about 43,000 distinct CDR3 sequences, less than 65% of them singletons. The sequenced material came from sorted CD4+, CD8+, or CD8+CD57+ T cells (not recorded which) from PBMCs. The receptors come from a human donor with aplastic anemia. The CDR3 runs from the conserved cysteine through the conserved F or W. Each record gives: J gene, D gene, V gene, clone size, CDR3 DNA, CDR3 protein. D genes are given only for firm matches. The size field is filled for only some rows; it gives once, few, many or a size class.

TRBJ1-5 . TRBV2 many TGTGCCAGCAGTGCGTCCGGGGGATTTCAGCCCCAGCATTTT CASSASGGFQPQHF
TRBJ2-7 TRBD1 TRBV7-9 many TGTGCCAGCAGCCCCCCGACAGGGAGAGAGCAGTACTTC CASSPPTGREQYF
TRBJ2-3 TRBD1 TRBV15 . TGTGCCACCAGCAGCGTAGGGGGACAGAGCACAGATACGCAGTATTTT CATSSVGGQSTDTQYF
TRBJ2-7 . TRBV19 . TGTGCCAGTAGTATCAGGCCAGGGGACGCCTACGAGCAGTACTTC CASSIRPGDAYEQYF
TRBJ1-2 TRBD1 TRBV5-1 . TGCGCCAGCAGAGATCTGATAAGGGACAGTGACTATGGCTACACCTTC CASRDLIRDSDYGYTF
TRBJ2-5 . TRBV15 . TGTGCCACCAGCAGAGATAGCCCAGGATCCTACGAGACCCAGTACTTC CATSRDSPGSYETQYF
TRBJ2-7 . TRBV24-1 once TGTGCCACCAGTGATCCCAAGACAGGAGGGTACGAGCAGTACTTC CATSDPKTGGYEQYF
TRBJ1-1 TRBD1 TRBV2 once TGTGCCAGCAGTGAGCAGGGGGCTGTCACTGAAGCTTTCTTT CASSEQGAVTEAFF
TRBJ1-1 . TRBV15 . TGTGCCAGCAATCCACCTATGAACACTGAAGCTTTCTTT CASNPPMNTEAFF
TRBJ1-6 . TRBV2 . TGTGCCACCTGTGACTTATCCGGTAATTCACCCCTCCACTTT CATCDLSGNSPLHF
TRBJ2-7 . TRBV29-1 few TGCAGCGCTGGGACGGGAACCTACGAGCAGTACTTC CSAGTGTYEQYF
TRBJ2-7 TRBD1 TRBV9 . TGTGCCAGCAGCGGGGACAGGGCCGGCTACGAGCAGTACTTC CASSGDRAGYEQYF
TRBJ2-7 . TRBV19 . TGTGCCAGTAGTTCGACAGGGGAGGGCGAGCAGTACTTC CASSSTGEGEQYF
TRBJ2-1 . TRBV29-1 . TGCAGCTGGGGCGGTCCTGAGCAGTTCTTC CSWGGPEQFF
TRBJ2-2 . TRBV9 few TGTGCCAGCAGTGGTGAAGCGGGGAACACCGGGGAGCTGTTTTTT CASSGEAGNTGELFF
TRBJ2-7 . TRBV20-1 . TGCAGTGCAGTCGACAGGTTCACCTCCTACGAGCAGTACTTC CSAVDRFTSYEQYF
TRBJ2-1 . TRBV10-3 . TGTGCCATCAGTGGGGATAGCGGCACCTACAATGAGCAGTTCTTC CAISGDSGTYNEQFF
TRBJ2-5 TRBD2 TRBV7-3 . TGTGCCAGCAGGCGGGGCACAGCGGGGGGCCAAGAGACCCAGTACTTC CASRRGTAGGQETQYF
TRBJ2-7 TRBD2 TRBV7-2 once TGTGCCAGCAGCTGGGGGACTAGCGGTTCCTACGAGCAGTACTTC CASSWGTSGSYEQYF
TRBJ1-5 TRBD1 TRBV19 . TGTGCCAGTAGCCCCACAGGGGATCAGCCCCAGCATTTT CASSPTGDQPQHF
TRBJ2-5 . TRBV15 . TGTGCCACCAGCAGGAGGAGCGGTGAAGAGACCCAGTACTTC CATSRRSGEETQYF
TRBJ1-3 . TRBV6-1 . TGTGCCAGCAGTGAAGTACCGGGGGCCGGAAACACCATATATTTT CASSEVPGAGNTIYF
TRBJ2-4 . TRBV5-6 many TGTGCCAGCAGCTTGGGGTACCACAGGGAACCCCACTTC CASSLGYHREPHF
TRBJ1-6 TRBD1 TRBV2 . TGTGCCAGCAGGACCGGGACAGCAAGGCATTCACCCCTCCACTTT CASRTGTARHSPLHF
TRBJ1-5 TRBD1 TRBV2 many TGTGCCAGCAGTGAAGCTTACAGGGGTTATCAGCCCCAGCATTTT CASSEAYRGYQPQHF
TRBJ1-2 . TRBV4-1 . TGCGCCAGCAGCCAAGGGGGTGTGATATCAGATGGCTACACCTTC CASSQGGVISDGYTF
TRBJ2-7 . TRBV7-8 . TGTGCCAGCAGCCCTAAAGCGGGTACCCTCTCCTACGAGCAGTACTTC CASSPKAGTLSYEQYF
TRBJ2-7 . TRBV5-4 many TGTGCCAGCAGCTTGGGCGGCTACGAGCAGTACTTC CASSLGGYEQYF
TRBJ2-2 TRBD2 TRBV15 . TGTGCCACCAGCAGAGTAGCGGGAGGGGGCACCGGGGAGCTGTTTTTT CATSRVAGGGTGELFF
TRBJ2-7 TRBD1 TRBV2 once TGTGCCAGCGGTGGACAGGTCTCCTACGAGCAGTACTTC CASGGQVSYEQYF
TRBJ1-5 TRBD1 TRBV20-1 . TGCAGTGCCCAGGGACAGAGCAATCAGCCCCAGCATTTT CSAQGQSNQPQHF
TRBJ2-1 . TRBV5-1 many TGCGCCAGCAGCTTGGACGGGGCAGGCCCTTACAATGAGCAGTTCTTC CASSLDGAGPYNEQFF
TRBJ2-1 TRBD2 TRBV3-1 few TGTGCCAGCAGCCCTTTCCCCCAGCGGGGGCCGTCCTACAATGAGCAGTTCTTC CASSPFPQRGPSYNEQFF
TRBJ1-1 . TRBV10-3 once TGTGCCATCAGCGGCCCCCCAGGGGAGGTAATGAACACTGAAGCTTTCTTT CAISGPPGEVMNTEAFF
TRBJ1-3 . TRBV2 many TGTGCCAGCAGTGAAAGTGAGAGGAGCTCTGGAAACACCATATATTTT CASSESERSSGNTIYF
TRBJ2-7 TRBD2 TRBV2 . TGTGCCAGCACCGGGAGGCAGGGCGGCGAGCAGTACTTC CASTGRQGGEQYF
TRBJ1-6 . TRBV7-6 many TGTGCCAGCAGCTTAGAATCAACCAATTCACCCCTCCACTTT CASSLESTNSPLHF
TRBJ1-1 TRBD1 TRBV29-1 . TGCAGCGCCGCCATTAGACAGGGCACTGAAGCTTTCTTT CSAAIRQGTEAFF
TRBJ2-7 TRBD2 TRBV24-1 . TGTGCCACCAGTGAGCGAGGGACTAGCGGGATATCCTACGAGCAGTACTTC CATSERGTSGISYEQYF
TRBJ1-6 TRBD1 TRBV20-1 . TGCAGTGCTATAGCAACAGGGGGATGGAATTCACCCCTCCACTTT CSAIATGGWNSPLHF
TRBJ2-3 TRBD1 TRBV4-1 many TGCGCCAGCAGCCAAACAGGACAGGGGGGCACAGATACGCAGTATTTT CASSQTGQGGTDTQYF
TRBJ1-4 TRBD1 TRBV2 . TGTGCCAGCAACCAGGGGGCGGTCGAAAAACTGTTTTTT CASNQGAVEKLFF
TRBJ1-2 TRBD1 TRBV2 . TGTGCCAGCAGTGACCAGGGACAGGGGGATGGCTACACCTTC CASSDQGQGDGYTF
TRBJ2-7 . TRBV2 few TGTGCCAGCAGTCGAGGCGAGCAGTACTTC CASSRGEQYF
TRBJ2-3 . TRBV7-3 few TGTGCCAGCAGCTTAGCAGATACGCAGTATTTT CASSLADTQYF
TRBJ1-2 . TRBV18 . TGTGCCAGCCGTCTTGCGGGGAACTATGGCTACACCTTC CASRLAGNYGYTF
TRBJ2-4 . TRBV29-1 many TGCAGCGTTGTAGACAAAAACATTCAGTACTTC CSVVDKNIQYF
TRBJ2-7 . TRBV11-2 many TGTGCCAGCAGCTTAGAGCCAGGGGTAAGCTACGAGCAGTACTTC CASSLEPGVSYEQYF
TRBJ2-3 TRBD2 TRBV20-1 . TGCAGTGCCGGACTAGCAGGGGCAGATACGCAGTATTTT CSAGLAGADTQYF
TRBJ1-2 . TRBV20-1 . TGCAGCGCTAGTCAGGGTGTTAATGGCTACACCTTC CSASQGVNGYTF
TRBJ2-5 TRBD1 TRBV7-3 . TGTGCCAGCAGCTCACAGGGGGCGAGTGGAGAGACCCAGTACTTC CASSSQGASGETQYF
TRBJ2-7 . TRBV19 few TGTGCCAGCAGGACATTACAGGGTCCCTCCTACGAGCAGTACTTC CASRTLQGPSYEQYF
TRBJ1-5 . TRBV2 few TGTGCCAGCAGTGATGCTTATAGCAATCAGCCCCAGCATTTT CASSDAYSNQPQHF
TRBJ2-2 . TRBV9 many TGTGCCAGCAGCGAAGGGGCCGGGGAGCTGTTTTTT CASSEGAGELFF
TRBJ1-2 . TRBV6-1 . TGTGCCAGCACGAGGGCCGATTCTAACTATGGCTACACCTTC CASTRADSNYGYTF
TRBJ1-6 . TRBV7-2 . TGTGCCAGCAGCTTAGACCCAGGGGAAAGGGCCCTCCACTTT CASSLDPGERALHF
TRBJ2-7 . TRBV15 . TGTGCCACCAGCAGAGATTACACCGACTACGAGCAGTACTTC CATSRDYTDYEQYF
TRBJ2-5 . TRBV29-1 few TGCAGCGGCGCACAGGGTACTGAGACCCAGTACTTC CSGAQGTETQYF
TRBJ2-5 . TRBV7-2 . TGTGCCAGCAGCCAAACTAGGTTGGAGACCCAGTACTTC CASSQTRLETQYF
TRBJ1-2 TRBD1 TRBV15 . TGTGCCACCAGCAGGGGCAACAGGGGTGGGGGCTACACCTTC CATSRGNRGGGYTF